A single sample is the source of the 3 T cell receptor beta chains below, sequenced in a study of CD8+CD57+ T cells in acquired aplastic anemia. TCR beta VDJ combinations and CDR3 sequences were profiled from genomic DNA. TCRdb used MiXCR to reprocess the reads, holding one entry per CDR3 protein. The table shows 150,000 to 200,000 distinct CDR3 sequences, with about 64% occurring only once. What was sequenced was sorted CD4+, CD8+, or CD8+CD57+ T cells (not recorded which) from PBMCs. Every receptor here comes from a human donor with severe aplastic anemia or a healthy control (not recorded which).

This chain connects TRBV19 to TRBJ1-5; D gene uncertain. Trimming pared 1 base from V and 0 bases from J, leaving 7 bases between. The CDR3 runs to 15 residues. Germline V lookup: CDR1 LNHDA, CDR2 SQIVND (reference sequence). The CDR3 DNA sequence: TGTGCCAGTAGTATAGGAGGGAATAGCAATCAGCCCCAGCATTTT. Translated: CASSIGGNSNQPQHF. Looking up the rest from reference TRBV19 and TRBJ1-5 gives the full variable domain: DGGITQSPKYLFRKEGQNVTLSCEQNLNHDAMYWYRQDPGQGLRLIYYSQIVNDFQKGDIAEGYSVSREKKESFPLTVTSAQKNPTAFYLCASSIGGNSNQPQHFGDGTRLSIL.

The CDR3 region has the DNA TGTGCCAGCAGTGAGAGGACTAGCGTTCGAATATACGAGCAGTACTTC. Encoded protein: CASSERTSVRIYEQYF. J is TRBJ2-7 and V is TRBV2, with 9 bases lining up with TRBD2. The V gene's germline CDR1 is SNHLY and CDR2 FYNNEI. This CDR3 comprises 16 residues. V shed 3 bases and J 4 bases; nucleotides not matched to a gene: 10.

A single count supports this clonotype. The chain recombines TRBV27 with TRBJ1-2, with 7 nucleotides matching TRBD1. This CDR3 spans 13 amino acids. The J segment lost 2 bases and the V segment lost 6 bases, leaving 3 bases of the junction unmatched. Germline assignment: CDR1 MNHEY and CDR2 SMNVEV (reference sequence). The DNA of the CDR3 is TGTGCCAGCAGCCGAGGGGGCAACTATGGCTACACCTTC. Its protein is CASSRGGNYGYTF.